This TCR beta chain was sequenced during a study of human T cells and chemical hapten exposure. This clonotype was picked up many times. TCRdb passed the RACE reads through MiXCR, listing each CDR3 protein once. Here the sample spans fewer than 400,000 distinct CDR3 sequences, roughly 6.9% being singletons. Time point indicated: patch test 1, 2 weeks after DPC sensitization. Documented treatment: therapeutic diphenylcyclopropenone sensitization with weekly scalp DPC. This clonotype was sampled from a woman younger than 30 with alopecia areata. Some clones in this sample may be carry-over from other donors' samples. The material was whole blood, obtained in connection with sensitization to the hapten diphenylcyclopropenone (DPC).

In DNA form, the CDR3 reads TGCAGTGCCCCCGGGGGCGGCGGAACCTACGAGCAGTACTTC. It codes for CSAPGGGGTYEQYF. V gene TRBV20-1 combines with J gene TRBJ2-7; D tentatively fits TRBD1 or TRBD2 (6 bases each). The V gene lost 6 bases and the J gene lost 2 bases, with 17 bases spanning the gap. Per germline, CDR1 DFQATT and CDR2 SNEGSKA (reference sequence). CDR3 length: 14 amino acids.